Presented here are 9 T cell receptor beta chains from one specimen sequenced in a study of T cell repertoires in cytomegalovirus infection. These TCRs' antigens remain unknown. From the reads, TCRdb called clonotypes with MiXCR, one entry per CDR3 protein. The sample lists some 130,000 distinct CDR3 sequences; 20% to 30% were seen once. The sequencing sample was made of PBMCs, sequenced either directly or after in vitro stimulation (not recorded which). The source is a human donor in good health (CMV status not recorded). Some clones in this sample may be carry-over from other donors' samples.

This clonotype was picked up a small number of times. J is TRBJ1-3 and V is TRBV7-2; TRBD1 agrees at 8 bases. The germline V gene has CDR1 SGHTA and CDR2 FQGNSA. The CDR3 loop spans 17 amino acids. Germline trimming cut 2 bases from V and 2 bases from J; bases unmatched to any gene: 8. The CDR3 region has the DNA TGTGCCAGCAGCTTATTTGGCAGGGGGCGTCCTGGAAACACCATATATTTT. This translates into CASSLFGRGRPGNTIYF.

This clonotype was picked up a small number of times. V is TRBV4-3 and J is TRBJ2-1, with 7 bases that match TRBD2. V dropped 1 base and J dropped 6; count of bases not matched to a gene: 6. Germline values: CDR1 LGHNA, CDR2 YSLEER. This CDR3 is built from 15 residues. CDR3 DNA: TGCGCCAGCAGCCAAGGTGCGGGAGCGGTCAATGAGCAGTTCTTC. Translating it yields CASSQGAGAVNEQFF.

This clonotype was detected ten times or more. J is TRBJ2-7 and V is TRBV7-9; no clear D gene. The CDR3 runs to 13 residues. Germline CDR1 is SEHNR and CDR2 is FQNEAQ (reference sequence). V lost 2 bases and J lost 2, with 7 bases in between. In DNA form, the CDR3 reads TGTGCCAGCAGCTTACCAGGAACCTACGAGCAGTACGTC. Encoded protein: CASSLPGTYEQYV.

This clonotype has a count of ten or more. The chain carries TRBV7-6 and TRBJ2-1; 10 bases match TRBD2. Germline assignment: CDR1 SGHVS and CDR2 FNYEAQ. V lost 1 base to trimming and J lost 9 bases; unmatched junction nucleotides: 9. CDR3 length: 16 amino acids. The DNA for the CDR3 is TGTGCCAGCAGCTTAGGTACTAGCGGGGTTTCAACTGAGCAGTTCTTC. It is translated as CASSLGTSGVSTEQFF. The whole variable domain, remainder taken from reference TRBV7-6 and TRBJ2-1, is GAGVSQSPRYKVTKRGQDVALRCDPISGHVSLYWYRQALGQGPEFLTYFNYEAQQDKSGLPNDRFSAERPEGSISTLTIQRTEQRDSAMYRCASSLGTSGVSTEQFFGPGTRLTVL.

This clonotype was seen at least ten times. The gene calls are TRBV7-2 and TRBJ2-5; either TRBD1 or TRBD2 may fit D (7 bases each). The CDR3 extends over 15 amino acids. Germline V gene sequence: CDR1 SGHTA, CDR2 FQGNSA. Trimming cost V 3 bases and J 4 bases, with 15 bases left between them. CDR3 coding DNA: TGTGCCAGCAGCTTCCGACTAGCAGGGGGAGAGACCCAGTACTTC. It translates to CASSFRLAGGETQYF.

This clonotype was observed a handful of times. The gene calls are TRBV7-9 and TRBJ2-2; D is undetermined. The CDR3 contains 14 residues. With 5 bases removed from V and 3 bases from J, the gap between germline ends came to 10 bases. Germline V gene data show CDR1 as SEHNR and CDR2 as FQNEAQ (reference sequence). Here the CDR3 reads CASSPGWYTGELFF. Here the CDR3 DNA reads TGTGCCAGCAGCCCTGGATGGTACACCGGGGAGCTGTTTTTT. The entire variable domain, with the rest obtained from reference TRBV7-9 and TRBJ2-2, is as follows: DTGVSQNPRHKITKRGQNVTFRCDPISEHNRLYWYRQTLGQGPEFLTYFQNEAQLEKSRLLSDRFSAERPKGSFSTLEIQRTEQGDSAMYLCASSPGWYTGELFFGEGSRLTVL.

This clonotype was found a few times. The gene calls are TRBV7-6 and TRBJ2-2; perhaps TRBD2 as D (6 bases). CDR3 length: 13 residues. V was shortened by 5 bases and J by 8 bases, with 12 bases between the two germline ends. The V gene's germline CDR1 is SGHVS and CDR2 FNYEAQ. The CDR3, as DNA: TGTGCCAGCAGCAGAGGAGGGCCGGGGGAGCTGTTTTTT. This sequence encodes CASSRGGPGELFF.

Comment on this clonotype: This may be a read error: a much more frequent sequence differs by one nucleotide. The chain couples TRBV5-1 to TRBJ2-1; 9 bases align to TRBD2. Looked up from germline, CDR1 is SGHRS and CDR2 is YFSETQ. The CDR3 extends over 19 amino acids. The J segment lost 4 bases and the V segment lost 1 base, leaving 15 bases of the junction unmatched. CDR3 loop: CASSLFGQRAGGLYNEQFF. The CDR3 bases are TGCGCCAGCAGCTTGTTTGGGCAAAGGGCGGGGGGGTTGTACAATGAGCAGTTCTTC.

This clonotype was seen only a few times. The chain recombines TRBV19 with TRBJ1-1, with D maybe TRBD1 (6 bases). Germline V gene sequence: CDR1 LNHDA, CDR2 SQIVND (reference sequence). The germline V and J ends were trimmed by 0 bases and 7 bases, with 9 bases remaining between them. CDR3 length equals 13 residues. DNA of the CDR3: TGTGCCAGTAGTATAGACAGGGGTGTTGAAGCTTTCTTT. The encoded protein is CASSIDRGVEAFF. Based on the CDR3 plus reference TRBV19 and TRBJ1-1, the full variable domain is DGGITQSPKYLFRKEGQNVTLSCEQNLNHDAMYWYRQDPGQGLRLIYYSQIVNDFQKGDIAEGYSVSREKKESFPLTVTSAQKNPTAFYLCASSIDRGVEAFFGQGTRLTVV.